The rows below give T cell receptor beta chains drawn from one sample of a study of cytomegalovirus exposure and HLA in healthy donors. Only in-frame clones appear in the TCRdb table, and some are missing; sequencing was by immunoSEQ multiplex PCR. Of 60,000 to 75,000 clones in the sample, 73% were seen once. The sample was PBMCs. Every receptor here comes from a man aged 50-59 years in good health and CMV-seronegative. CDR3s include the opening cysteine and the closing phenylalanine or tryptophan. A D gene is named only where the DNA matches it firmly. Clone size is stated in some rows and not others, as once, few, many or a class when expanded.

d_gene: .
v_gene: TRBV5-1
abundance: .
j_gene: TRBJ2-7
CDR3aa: CASSQQGYEQYF
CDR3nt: TGCGCCAGCAGCCAGCAGGGTTACGAGCAGTACTTC

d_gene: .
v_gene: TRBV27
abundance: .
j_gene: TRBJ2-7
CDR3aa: CASSALGPLEQYF
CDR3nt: TGTGCCAGCAGTGCTCTGGGCCCCCTCGAGCAGTACTTC

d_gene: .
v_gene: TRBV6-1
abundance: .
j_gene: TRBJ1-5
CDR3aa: CASSAGRGGQPQHF
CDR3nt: TGTGCCAGCAGTGCGGGCAGGGGAGGGCAGCCCCAGCATTTT

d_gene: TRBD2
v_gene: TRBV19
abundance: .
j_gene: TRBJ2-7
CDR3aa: CASSIGLGSSHGLAGDEQYF
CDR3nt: TGTGCCAGTAGTATTGGGCTTGGGAGTTCACACGGACTAGCGGGGGACGAGCAGTACTTC

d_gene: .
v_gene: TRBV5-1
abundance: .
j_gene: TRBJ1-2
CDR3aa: CASSFGQGVYGYTF
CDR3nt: TGCGCCAGCAGCTTTGGCCAGGGCGTTTATGGCTACACCTTC

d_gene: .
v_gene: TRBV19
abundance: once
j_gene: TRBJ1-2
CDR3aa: CASKIGYGYTF
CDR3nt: TGTGCCAGCAAAATCGGCTATGGCTACACCTTC

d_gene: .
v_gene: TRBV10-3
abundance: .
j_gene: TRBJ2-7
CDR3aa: CAISGDSSVREQYF
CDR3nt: TGTGCCATCAGTGGGGACTCCTCGGTGAGGGAGCAGTACTTC

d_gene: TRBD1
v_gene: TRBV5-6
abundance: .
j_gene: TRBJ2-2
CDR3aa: CASSLAGTGTTGELFF
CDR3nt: TGTGCCAGCAGCTTGGCCGGGACAGGGACGACCGGGGAGCTGTTTTTT

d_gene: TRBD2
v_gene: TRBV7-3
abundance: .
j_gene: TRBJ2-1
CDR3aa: CASSLTRASGDNEQFF
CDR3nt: TGTGCCAGCAGCTTAACTAGGGCTAGCGGGGACAATGAGCAGTTCTTC

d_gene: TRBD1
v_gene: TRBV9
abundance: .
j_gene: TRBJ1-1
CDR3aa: CASSVAGTGGTEAFF
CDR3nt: TGTGCCAGCAGCGTAGCCGGAACAGGGGGCACTGAAGCTTTCTTT

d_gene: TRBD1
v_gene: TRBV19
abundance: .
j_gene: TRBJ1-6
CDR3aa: CASSIDPGGLSPLHF
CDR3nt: TGTGCCAGTAGTATAGACCCAGGGGGACTTTCACCCCTCCACTTT

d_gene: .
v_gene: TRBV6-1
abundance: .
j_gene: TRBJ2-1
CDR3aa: CASSDYAGSNKGSYNEQFF
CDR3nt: TGTGCCAGCAGTGACTACGCCGGGAGCAATAAGGGGTCCTACAATGAGCAGTTCTTC

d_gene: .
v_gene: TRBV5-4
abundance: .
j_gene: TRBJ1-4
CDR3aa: CASSLSQGISNEKLFF
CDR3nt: TGTGCCAGCAGCTTGAGTCAGGGGATTTCTAATGAAAAACTGTTTTTT

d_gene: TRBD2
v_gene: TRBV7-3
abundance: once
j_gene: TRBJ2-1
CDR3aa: CASSLLAGGRNNEQFF
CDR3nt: TGTGCCAGCAGCTTACTAGCGGGGGGGCGTAACAATGAGCAGTTCTTC

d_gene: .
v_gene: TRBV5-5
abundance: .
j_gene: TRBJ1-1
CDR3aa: CASSLYSPSPGTEAFF
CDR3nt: TGTGCCAGCAGCTTGTACAGTCCGTCCCCGGGGACTGAAGCTTTCTTT

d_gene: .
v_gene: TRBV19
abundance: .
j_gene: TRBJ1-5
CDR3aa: CASTDGGSYQPQHF
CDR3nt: TGTGCCAGTACCGATGGGGGGTCTTATCAGCCCCAGCATTTT

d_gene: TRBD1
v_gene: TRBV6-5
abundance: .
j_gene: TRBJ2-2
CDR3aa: CASSYPGTGLPGELFF
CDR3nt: TGTGCCAGCAGTTACCCCGGGACAGGGTTGCCCGGGGAGCTGTTTTTT

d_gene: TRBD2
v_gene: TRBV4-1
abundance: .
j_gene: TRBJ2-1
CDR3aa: CASGGGNEQFF
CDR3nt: TGCGCCAGCGGGGGGGGGAATGAGCAGTTCTTC

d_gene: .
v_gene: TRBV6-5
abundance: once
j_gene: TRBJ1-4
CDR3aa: CASSYSGTTGEKLFF
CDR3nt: TGTGCCAGCAGTTATAGTGGGACTACGGGTGAAAAACTGTTTTTT

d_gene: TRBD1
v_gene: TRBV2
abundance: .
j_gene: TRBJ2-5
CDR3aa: CASWDRGQETQYF
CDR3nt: TGTGCCAGCTGGGACAGGGGACAAGAGACCCAGTACTTC

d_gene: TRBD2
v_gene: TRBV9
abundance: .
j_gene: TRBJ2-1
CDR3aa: CASSVELGLGGVEQFF
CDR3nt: TGTGCCAGCAGCGTAGAATTGGGACTAGGAGGGGTTGAGCAGTTCTTC

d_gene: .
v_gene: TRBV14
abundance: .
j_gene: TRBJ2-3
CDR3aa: CASRKMFGSGTDTQYF
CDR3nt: TGTGCCAGCAGAAAAATGTTCGGCAGCGGCACAGATACGCAGTATTTT

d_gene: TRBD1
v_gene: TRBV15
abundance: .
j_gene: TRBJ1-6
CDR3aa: CATSRGQGPNPGSPLHF
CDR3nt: TGTGCCACCAGCAGGGGACAGGGTCCCAACCCGGGTTCACCCCTCCACTTT

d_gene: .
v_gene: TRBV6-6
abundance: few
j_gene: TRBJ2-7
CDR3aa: CASSSRRGTLSYEQYF
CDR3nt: TGTGCCAGCAGTTCCCGAAGGGGAACCCTCTCCTACGAGCAGTACTTC

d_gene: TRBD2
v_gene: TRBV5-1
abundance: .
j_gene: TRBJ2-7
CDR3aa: CASSLDGTSIYEQYF
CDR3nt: TGCGCCAGCAGCTTGGATGGGACTAGTATCTACGAGCAGTACTTC

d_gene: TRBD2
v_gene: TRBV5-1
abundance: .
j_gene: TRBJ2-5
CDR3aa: CASSSFSGRIQETQYF
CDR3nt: TGCGCCAGCAGCTCTTTTAGCGGGAGGATTCAAGAGACCCAGTACTTC

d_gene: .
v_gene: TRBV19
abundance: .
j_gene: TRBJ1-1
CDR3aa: CASSTLPTMNTEAFF
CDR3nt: TGTGCCAGTAGTACCCTCCCTACGATGAACACTGAAGCTTTCTTT

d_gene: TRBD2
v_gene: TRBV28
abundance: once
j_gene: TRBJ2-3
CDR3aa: CASLGGSTDTQYF
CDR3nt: TGTGCCAGTTTGGGGGGGAGCACAGATACGCAGTATTTT

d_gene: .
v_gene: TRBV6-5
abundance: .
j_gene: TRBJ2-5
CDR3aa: CASNAGIRRETQYF
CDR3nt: TGTGCCAGCAACGCGGGGATTAGAAGAGAGACCCAGTACTTC

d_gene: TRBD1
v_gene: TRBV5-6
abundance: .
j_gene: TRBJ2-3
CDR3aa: CASSPGTGISTDTQYF
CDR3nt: TGTGCCAGCAGTCCCGGGACAGGGATCAGCACAGATACGCAGTATTTT

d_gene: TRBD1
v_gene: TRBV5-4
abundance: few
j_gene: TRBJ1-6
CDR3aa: CASSTRTGGLGLTPLHF
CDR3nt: TGTGCCAGCAGCACTCGGACAGGGGGCTTAGGGTTGACACCCCTCCACTTT

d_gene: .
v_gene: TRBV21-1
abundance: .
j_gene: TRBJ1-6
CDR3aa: CASSKGHSYNSPLHF
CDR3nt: TGTGCCAGCAGCAAGGGACACTCCTATAATTCACCCCTCCACTTT

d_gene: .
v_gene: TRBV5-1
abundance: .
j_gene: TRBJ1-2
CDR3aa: CASSPLTGNYGYTF
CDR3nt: TGCGCCAGCAGCCCCCTGACAGGAAATTATGGCTACACCTTC

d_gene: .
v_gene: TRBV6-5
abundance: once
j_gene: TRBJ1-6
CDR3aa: CASTLQGSGNSPLHF
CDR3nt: TGTGCCAGCACCCTACAGGGTTCGGGTAATTCACCCCTCCACTTT

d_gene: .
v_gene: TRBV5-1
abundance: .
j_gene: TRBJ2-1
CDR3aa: CASSPLEAGPYNEQFF
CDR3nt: TGCGCCAGCAGCCCTCTGGAGGCGGGCCCCTACAATGAGCAGTTCTTC

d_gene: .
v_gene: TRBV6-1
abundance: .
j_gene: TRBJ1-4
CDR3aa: CASSEAGGGAGKLFF
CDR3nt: TGTGCCAGCAGTGAAGCGGGGGGGGGAGCCGGAAAACTGTTTTTT

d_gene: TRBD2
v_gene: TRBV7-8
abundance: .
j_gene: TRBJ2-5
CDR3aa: CASSPGGKSQETQYF
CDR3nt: TGTGCCAGCAGCCCCGGGGGGAAGAGCCAAGAGACCCAGTACTTC

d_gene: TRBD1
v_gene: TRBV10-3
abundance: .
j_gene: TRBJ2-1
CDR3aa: CAIGDRGRGYNEQFF
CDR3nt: TGTGCCATCGGGGACAGGGGGCGGGGGTACAATGAGCAGTTCTTC

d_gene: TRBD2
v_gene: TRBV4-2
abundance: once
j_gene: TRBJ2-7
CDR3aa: CASSQDLSGGNEQYF
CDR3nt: TGTGCCAGCAGCCAAGACCTGAGCGGGGGGAACGAGCAGTACTTC

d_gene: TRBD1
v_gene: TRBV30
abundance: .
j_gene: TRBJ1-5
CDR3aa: CAWSRGQGNQPQHF
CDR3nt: TGTGCCTGGAGTCGAGGACAGGGGAATCAGCCCCAGCATTTT

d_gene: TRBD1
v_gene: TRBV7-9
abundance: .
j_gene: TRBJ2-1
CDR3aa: CASSPPGQGATYNEQFF
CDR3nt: TGTGCCAGCAGCCCGCCGGGACAGGGGGCAACCTACAATGAGCAGTTCTTC

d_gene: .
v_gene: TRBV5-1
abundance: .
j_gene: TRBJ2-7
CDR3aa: CASSLILQGYEQYF
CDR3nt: TGCGCCAGCAGCTTAATACTACAGGGCTACGAGCAGTACTTC

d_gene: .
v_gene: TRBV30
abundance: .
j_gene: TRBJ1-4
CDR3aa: CAWSVQVEKLFF
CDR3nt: TGTGCCTGGAGTGTCCAGGTCGAAAAACTGTTTTTT

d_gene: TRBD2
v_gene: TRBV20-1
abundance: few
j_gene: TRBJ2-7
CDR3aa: CSARQGLAEYF
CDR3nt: TGCAGTGCTAGACAGGGACTAGCGGAGTACTTC

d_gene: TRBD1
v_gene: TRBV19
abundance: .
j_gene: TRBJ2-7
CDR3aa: CASRQGSEQYF
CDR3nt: TGTGCCAGTAGACAGGGGTCCGAGCAGTACTTC

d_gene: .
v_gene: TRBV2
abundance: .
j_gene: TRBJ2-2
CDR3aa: CASSEPTITGELFF
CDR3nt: TGTGCCAGCAGTGAACCTACTATCACCGGGGAGCTGTTTTTT

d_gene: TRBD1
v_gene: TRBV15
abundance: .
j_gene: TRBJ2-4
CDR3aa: CATSRVAGTGQNIQYF
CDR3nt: TGTGCCACCAGCAGAGTTGCGGGGACAGGGCAAAACATTCAGTACTTC

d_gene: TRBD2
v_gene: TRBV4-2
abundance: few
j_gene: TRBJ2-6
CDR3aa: CASSQLAGGPSGANVLTF
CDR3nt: TGTGCCAGCAGCCAGCTAGCGGGGGGGCCTTCTGGGGCCAACGTCCTGACTTTC

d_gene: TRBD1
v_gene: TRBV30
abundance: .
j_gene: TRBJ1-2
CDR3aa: CAWSVALTGSNYGYTF
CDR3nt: TGTGCCTGGAGTGTAGCTTTGACAGGGAGTAACTATGGCTACACCTTC

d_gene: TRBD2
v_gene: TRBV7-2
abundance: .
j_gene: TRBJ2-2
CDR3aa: CASSQRGGRTGELFF
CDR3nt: TGTGCCAGCAGCCAGCGGGGGGGGAGGACCGGGGAGCTGTTTTTT

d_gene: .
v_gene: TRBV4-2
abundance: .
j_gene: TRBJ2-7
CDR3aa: CASSLGGSYEQYF
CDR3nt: TGTGCCAGCAGCCTTGGCGGCTCCTACGAGCAGTACTTC

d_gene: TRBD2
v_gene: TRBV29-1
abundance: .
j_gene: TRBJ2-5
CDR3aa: CSVESGGEVTQYF
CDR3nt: TGCAGCGTTGAAAGCGGGGGGGAGGTGACCCAGTACTTC

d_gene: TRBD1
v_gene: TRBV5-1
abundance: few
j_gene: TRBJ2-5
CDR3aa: CASSYGQGQETQYF
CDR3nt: TGCGCCAGCAGCTACGGACAGGGGCAAGAGACCCAGTACTTC

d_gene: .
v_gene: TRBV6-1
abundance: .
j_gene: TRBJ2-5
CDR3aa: CATNRLRNKETQYF
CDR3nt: TGTGCCACCAACCGACTTAGAAATAAAGAGACCCAGTACTTC

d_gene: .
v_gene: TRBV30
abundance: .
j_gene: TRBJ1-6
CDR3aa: CAWTRTAGNSPLHF
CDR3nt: TGTGCCTGGACCCGAACAGCTGGGAATTCACCCCTCCACTTT

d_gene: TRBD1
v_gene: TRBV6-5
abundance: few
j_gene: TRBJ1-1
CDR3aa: CASRVWTGNTEAFF
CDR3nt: TGTGCCAGCAGGGTCTGGACAGGGAACACTGAAGCTTTCTTT